These 18 T cell receptor beta chains share one sample of origin, sequenced in a study of cytomegalovirus exposure and HLA in healthy donors. PCR primers comprised 60 Vbeta and 13 Jbeta primers. Some clones are missing from TCRdb's copy, which holds only in-frame ones; the method was immunoSEQ multiplex PCR. The sample records tens of thousands of clones, around three quarters being singletons. The sequenced material came from PBMCs. The receptors stem from a man aged 25 to 40 in good health and CMV-seropositive.

This sequence joins TRBV2 and TRBJ2-3; 10 positions agree with TRBD1. The trim removed 10 bases at V and 5 bases at J, leaving 12 bases unmatched. Looked up from germline, CDR1 is SNHLY and CDR2 is FYNNEI. The CDR3 loop spans 15 amino acids. The CDR3 loop reads CATGRDRGQVDTQYF. The CDR3 region has the DNA TGTGCCACCGGCCGGGACAGGGGTCAAGTAGATACGCAGTATTTT. The variable domain in full, completed from reference TRBV2 and TRBJ2-3, reads EPEVTQTPSHQVTQMGQEVILRCVPISNHLYFYWYRQILGQKVEFLVSFYNNEISEKSEIFDDQFSVERPDGSNFTLKIRSTKLEDSAMYFCATGRDRGQVDTQYFGPGTRLTVL.

V gene TRBV5-8 combines with J gene TRBJ1-5; 7 nucleotides align to TRBD1. Germline V gene data show CDR1 as SGHTS and CDR2 as YDEGEE. J lost 2 bases, V lost 4 bases, and 9 bases had no gene match. There are 16 residues in the CDR3. This CDR3 is CASSQGDIMGNQPQHF. CDR3 bases: TGTGCCAGCAGCCAGGGGGACATAATGGGCAATCAGCCCCAGCATTTT. Filled out from reference TRBV5-8 and TRBJ1-5, the complete variable domain reads EAGVTQSPTHLIKTRGQQATLRCSPISGHTSVYWYQQALGLGLQFLLWYDEGEERNRGNFPPRFSGRQFPNYSSELNVNALELEDSALYLCASSQGDIMGNQPQHFGDGTRLSIL.

The chain is built from TRBV29-1 and TRBJ1-4; D is possibly TRBD1 (6 bases). Trimming took off 4 bases at V and 7 bases at J, with 10 bases between the two ends. Germline lookup yields CDR1 SQVTM and CDR2 ANQGSEA. The CDR3 has 12 amino acids. The CDR3 spells CSVARGSEKLFF. In DNA form, the CDR3 reads TGCAGCGTTGCCAGGGGATCTGAAAAACTGTTTTTT.

This clone came up once. This chain connects TRBV13 to TRBJ2-7; D ambiguous. Trimming pared 5 bases from V and 7 bases from J, leaving 15 bases between. The germline gives CDR1 PRHDT, CDR2 FYEKMQ (reference sequence). The CDR3 extends over 13 amino acids. The CDR3 DNA is TGTGCCAGCAGCAGAGTCGGAGTCGTGGAGCAGTACTTC. It is translated as CASSRVGVVEQYF.

This clone was seen a single time. The chain links TRBV9 to TRBJ1-4, with D perhaps TRBD1 (6 bases). Trimming pared 0 bases from V and 4 bases from J, leaving 19 bases between. The CDR3 covers 18 residues. The V gene's germline CDR1 is SGDLS and CDR2 YYNGEE. Here the CDR3 reads CASSVAPSPGQLNEKLFF. The CDR3 coding sequence is TGTGCCAGCAGCGTAGCCCCATCCCCAGGACAGCTTAATGAAAAACTGTTTTTT.

The V and J genes are TRBV9 and TRBJ1-2; D might be TRBD1 (5 bases). The CDR3 contains 14 residues. Germline CDR1 is SGDLS and CDR2 is YYNGEE. V lost 4 bases and J lost 0, with 10 bases in between. As DNA, the CDR3 is TGTGCCAGCAGCACCCAACAGGCTAACTATGGCTACACCTTC. Its translation is CASSTQQANYGYTF.

This clone was counted only a few times. The chain has TRBV6-5 and TRBJ1-5; no definite D call. The germline V gene has CDR1 MNHEY and CDR2 SVGAGI. The CDR3 contains 13 residues. Trimming stripped 4 bases from V and 7 bases from J, with 11 bases between. CDR3 sequence: CASSSSGRQPQHF. The CDR3 nucleotides are TGTGCCAGCAGTTCGTCCGGTAGACAGCCCCAGCATTTT.

The chain carries TRBV29-1 and TRBJ2-5; possibly TRBD1 for D (5 bases). The end of the DNA fits TRBJ2-7 better, so the J call may be wrong. The CDR3 consists of 12 residues. The V gene's germline CDR1 is SQVTM and CDR2 ANQGSEA. Here the CDR3 reads CSVDEGAYEQYF. The CDR3 DNA reads TGCAGCGTTGATGAAGGGGCCTACGAGCAGTACTTC.

The genes are TRBV10-3 and TRBJ2-1; TRBD2 is a possible D gene (5 bases). Germline V gene lookup returns CDR1 ENHRY and CDR2 SYGVKD. The V end lost 0 bases, the J end lost 2 bases, and 8 bases lay between the germline ends. This CDR3 has 15 amino acids. CDR3 protein: CAISESRGTYNEQFF. CDR3 DNA: TGTGCCATCAGTGAGTCGAGAGGGACCTACAATGAGCAGTTCTTC.

V usage is TRBV6-5 and J usage is TRBJ2-7, with 8 bases fitting TRBD1. Germline lookup yields CDR1 MNHEY and CDR2 SVGAGI. The V gene end was trimmed by 6 bases and the J gene end by 4 bases; junction bases not matched to a gene: 8. The CDR3 sequence is 14 residues long. The CDR3 bases are TGTGCCAGCAGCCCCGGGACAGGTAGTTACGAGCAGTACTTC. Residues: CASSPGTGSYEQYF.

The gene calls are TRBV5-8 and TRBJ2-2, with D perhaps matching TRBD1 (6 bases). Trimming stripped 2 bases from V and 0 bases from J, with 8 bases between. This CDR3 is built from 15 residues. Per germline, CDR1 SGHTS and CDR2 YDEGEE. This CDR3 is CASSLQGTNTGELFF. In DNA form, the CDR3 reads TGTGCCAGCAGCTTACAGGGAACGAACACCGGGGAGCTGTTTTTT.

The chain couples TRBV28 to TRBJ2-2, with D tentatively TRBD1 (5 bases). V dropped 5 bases and J dropped 7 bases, with 8 bases sitting between them. The germline gives CDR1 MDHEN, CDR2 SYDVKM. The CDR3 consists of 12 residues. As DNA, the CDR3 is TGTGCCAGCAGTCCAGGGATCGGGGAGCTGTTTTTT. Translation gives CASSPGIGELFF.

The rearrangement links TRBV5-1 to TRBJ2-3; D unclear. The V end was cut by 3 bases, the J end by 4 bases, with 15 bases between. Germline-derived CDR1 and CDR2 are SGHRS and YFSETQ. The CDR3 covers 15 residues. The CDR3 DNA reads as TGCGCCAGCAGCTCGACGGAGACCCACCCAGATACGCAGTATTTT. The encoded protein is CASSSTETHPDTQYF.

In this sample, this clone turned up a few times. V is TRBV6-1 and J is TRBJ1-1, with a tentative D call TRBD1 (6 bases). Germline CDR1 reads MNHNS; CDR2 reads SASEGT. Trimming removed 0 bases at V and 2 bases at J, with 10 bases between. The CDR3 has 15 residues. CDR3 DNA: TGTGCCAGCAGTGAAGCCGGGACACGAAACACTGAAGCTTTCTTT. Amino acids: CASSEAGTRNTEAFF.

The chain carries TRBV18 and TRBJ1-5; the D is unclear. V lost 5 bases and J lost 1, with 12 bases in between. Germline CDR1 KGHSH, CDR2 LQKENI. The CDR3 consists of 15 residues. CDR3 amino acids: CASSNGLWSNQPQHF. The CDR3 bases are TGTGCCAGCTCAAACGGACTGTGGAGCAATCAGCCCCAGCATTTT.

The V and J genes are TRBV28 and TRBJ2-2; the D gene is possibly TRBD1 (6 bases). Trimming cost V 2 bases and J 3 bases, with 10 bases left between them. CDR3 length: 15 amino acids. Germline CDR1 and CDR2: MDHEN and SYDVKM. The CDR3 sequence is CASSLRTVHTGELFF. DNA of the CDR3: TGTGCCAGCAGTTTAAGGACAGTACACACCGGGGAGCTGTTTTTT. Full variable domain (remainder filled in from reference TRBV28 and TRBJ2-2): DVKVTQSSRYLVKRTGEKVFLECVQDMDHENMFWYRQDPGLGLRLIYFSYDVKMKEKGDIPEGYSVSREKKERFSLILESASTNQTSMYLCASSLRTVHTGELFFGEGSRLTVL.

The genes are TRBV4-2 and TRBJ1-5, with unresolved D. The germline V gene encodes CDR1 LGHNA and CDR2 YNFKEQ. The germline V and J ends were trimmed by 0 bases and 3 bases, with 9 bases remaining between them. CDR3 size: 15 residues. CDR3 in DNA: TGTGCCAGCAGCCAAGACGAGAGGCACAATCAGCCCCAGCATTTT. This sequence encodes CASSQDERHNQPQHF.

V gene TRBV10-3 combines with J gene TRBJ1-2; the match to TRBD1 covers 11 bases. V was clipped by 7 bases and J by 8 bases; unmatched bases: 6. The CDR3 is 13 residues long. Germline V CDR1 and CDR2: ENHRY, SYGVKD. Written as DNA, the CDR3 is TGTGCCATCACCACGGGACAGGGGGACGGCTACACCTTC. The encoded protein is CAITTGQGDGYTF.